This T cell receptor beta chain was recovered during a study of identical twins. This clonotype is a singleton in its sample. What it recognizes is unknown. Template switching (which added a universal primer site) was used, and cDNA carried unique molecular identifiers. TCRdb recomputed calls from the 5' RACE reads with MiXCR, one row per CDR3 protein. This table has 1.5 million to 2 million distinct CDR3 sequences, less than 40% appearing once. The study's findings and limits: Out-of-frame alpha sequences shared by twins were enriched for low generation probability. Out-of-frame sharing of TCR alpha in monozygotic twins was underestimated by models. Twins shared beta out-of-frame sequences in excess, but this excess was weaker.

The receptor was isolated from a newborn girl in good health. Source material: cord blood.

DNA for the CDR3: TGCAGCGTTTTGCTGACAGGGTACACTGAAGCTTTCTTT. Translation: CSVLLTGYTEAFF. The V and J genes are TRBV29-1 and TRBJ1-1; 7 positions match TRBD1. This CDR3 has 13 residues. Germline loops: CDR1 SQVTM, CDR2 ANQGSEA. Germline trimming cut 5 bases from V and 3 bases from J; bases unmatched to any gene: 6.